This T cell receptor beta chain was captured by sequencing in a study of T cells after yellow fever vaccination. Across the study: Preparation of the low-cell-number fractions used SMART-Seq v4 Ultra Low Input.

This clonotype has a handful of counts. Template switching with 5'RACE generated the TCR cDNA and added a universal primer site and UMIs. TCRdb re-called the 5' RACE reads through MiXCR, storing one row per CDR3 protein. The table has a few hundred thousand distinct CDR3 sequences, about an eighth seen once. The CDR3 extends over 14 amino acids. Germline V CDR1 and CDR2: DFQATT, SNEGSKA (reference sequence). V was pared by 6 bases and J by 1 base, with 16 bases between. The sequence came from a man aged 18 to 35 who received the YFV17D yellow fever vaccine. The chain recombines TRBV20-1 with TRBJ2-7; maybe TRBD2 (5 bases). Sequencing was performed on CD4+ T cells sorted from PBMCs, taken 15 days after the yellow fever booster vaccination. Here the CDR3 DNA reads TGCAGTGCGACGCCTCGGGGATGGTCCTACGAGCAGTACTTC. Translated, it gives CSATPRGWSYEQYF.